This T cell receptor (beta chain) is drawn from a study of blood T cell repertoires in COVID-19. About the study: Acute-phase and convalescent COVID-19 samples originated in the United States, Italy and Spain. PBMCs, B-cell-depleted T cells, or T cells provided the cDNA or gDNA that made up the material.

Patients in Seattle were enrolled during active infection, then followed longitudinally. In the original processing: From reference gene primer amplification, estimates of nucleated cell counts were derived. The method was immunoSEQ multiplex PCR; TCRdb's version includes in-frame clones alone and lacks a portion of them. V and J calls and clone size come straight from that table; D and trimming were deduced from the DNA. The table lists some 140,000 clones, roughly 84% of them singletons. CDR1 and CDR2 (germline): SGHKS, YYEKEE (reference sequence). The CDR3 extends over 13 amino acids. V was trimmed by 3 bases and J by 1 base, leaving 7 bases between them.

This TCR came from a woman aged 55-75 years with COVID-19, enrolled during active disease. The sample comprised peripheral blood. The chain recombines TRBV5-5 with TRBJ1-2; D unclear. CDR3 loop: CASSSGDNYGYTF. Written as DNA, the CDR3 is TGTGCCAGCAGCTCGGGAGATAACTATGGCTACACCTTC.